The source of this T cell receptor (beta chain) is a study of early T cells in non-severe SARS-CoV-2 infection. CDR1 KGHSH and CDR2 LQKENI come from the germline V gene. This CDR3 is 18 amino acids long. Trimming took off 8 bases at V and 0 bases at J, with 25 bases between the two ends. Study-level points and caveats: Clonotype matching in VDJdb favored anti-spike CD8 responses and did not capture private and CD4 specificities.

Each CDR3 protein is one row after TCRdb ran MiXCR on the 5' RACE reads. The data contain around 50,000 distinct CDR3 sequences, 9.5% to 15% of them singletons. Turning to this clonotype: Its cognate antigen is unknown.

Material for sequencing was whole blood. The clonotype was recovered from an adult who was a healthcare worker with PCR-confirmed SARS-CoV-2 infection or an uninfected control (not recorded which). The genes are TRBV18 and TRBJ1-2; D is possibly TRBD1 (6 bases). The DNA of the CDR3 is TGTGCCAGCGCGTTCAGTTCAAACCGGGACACTACTAACTATGGCTACACCTTC. It yields the protein CASAFSSNRDTTNYGYTF.